This is a list of T cell receptor beta chains from one sample in a study of OX40 agonist ivuxolimab in advanced cancers. Profiling relied on immunoSEQ multiplex PCR, and the TCRdb table lists in-frame clones only, not all of them. The sample has tens of thousands of clones, more than 75% seen once. Sequencing used CD4+ or CD8+ T cells sorted from blood, obtained in a trial of the OX40 agonist ivuxolimab. These receptors came from an adult with an advanced solid tumor such as melanoma, head and neck, liver or kidney cancer. The CDR3 runs from the conserved cysteine through the conserved F or W. A D gene is named only where the DNA matches it firmly. The size field is filled for only some rows; it gives once, few, many or a size class.

-,-,TRBV4-1,TRBJ2-1,12,TGCGCCAGCAGCCAGGCGGGGTATGAGCAGTTCTTC,CASSQAGYEQFF
TRBD1,-,TRBV19,TRBJ1-2,16,TGTGCCAGTAGTAGCCCCGGGGACAGAGCGGAGTATGGCTACACCTTC,CASSSPGDRAEYGYTF
-,-,TRBV30,TRBJ2-1,15,TGTGCCTGGAGCTTAGCGCGGAGCTCCTACAATGAGCAGTTCTTC,CAWSLARSSYNEQFF
-,few,TRBV11-2,TRBJ1-2,13,TGTGCCAGCAGCTTAGAAACTAACTATGGCTACACCTTC,CASSLETNYGYTF
TRBD2,-,TRBV18,TRBJ2-7,15,TGTGCCAGCTCACCACGGAGCGGGAGATACTACGAGCAGTACTTC,CASSPRSGRYYEQYF
-,-,TRBV7-2,TRBJ1-2,14,TGTGCCAGCAGCATGGTATACCGAAACTATGGCTACACCTTC,CASSMVYRNYGYTF
-,-,TRBV5-6,TRBJ1-1,16,TGTGCCAGCAGCCGGATCCGGACACCTAAGAACACTGAAGCTTTCTTT,CASSRIRTPKNTEAFF
TRBD1,-,TRBV7-8,TRBJ2-7,13,TGTGCCAGCAGCCCGGGACAGACCTACGAGCAGTACTTC,CASSPGQTYEQYF
TRBD2,-,TRBV5-6,TRBJ2-2,16,TGTGCCAGCAGCTTAGCGGGAGGACTCTTTGGCGGGGAGCTGTTTTTT,CASSLAGGLFGGELFF
TRBD2,-,TRBV6-5,TRBJ2-7,12,TGTGCCAGCCGTGGCGGGAGGGAAGAGCAGTACTTC,CASRGGREEQYF
-,-,TRBV7-3,TRBJ2-5,14,TGTGCCAGCAGCTTCTTTGGGTGGCAAGAGACCCAGTACTTC,CASSFFGWQETQYF
TRBD2,-,TRBV27,TRBJ2-1,17,TGTGCCAGCAGTCTCGGACTAGCGGGAGCGCTCTACAATGAGCAGTTCTTC,CASSLGLAGALYNEQFF
TRBD2,few,TRBV11-3,TRBJ2-7,14,TGTGCCAGCAGCTTAGACCTTCCCTTAGCGGGTCAGTACTTC,CASSLDLPLAGQYF
-,-,TRBV10-3,TRBJ1-1,14,TGTGCCATCAGCCCGGTGTCTTTGAACACTGAAGCTTTCTTT,CAISPVSLNTEAFF
-,-,TRBV29-1,TRBJ2-7,13,TGCAGCGTTGTCGGACTTGTAAACTACGAGCAGTACTTC,CSVVGLVNYEQYF
TRBD1,-,TRBV7-3,TRBJ2-7,13,TGTGCCAGCAGCCTCGACAGGGGAAGGGAGCAGTACTTC,CASSLDRGREQYF
-,-,TRBV28,TRBJ1-4,14,TGTGCCAGCAGTGCTGCTGCAACTAATGAAAAACTGTTTTTT,CASSAAATNEKLFF
-,-,TRBV2,TRBJ2-4,16,TGTGCCAGCAGTGAATCCCTTGGCTCAGCCAAAAACATTCAGTACTTC,CASSESLGSAKNIQYF
TRBD2,-,TRBV5-4,TRBJ2-1,14,TGTGCCAGCAGCTTTTTAGCGGGGTTAAATGAGCAGTTCTTC,CASSFLAGLNEQFF
-,-,TRBV5-4,TRBJ2-1,16,TGTGCCAGCAGCGCGGGGGCCCACGTCTCCTACAATGAGCAGTTCTTC,CASSAGAHVSYNEQFF
-,-,TRBV11-3,TRBJ1-1,16,TGTGCCAGCAGCTTAGTATCGGGCTCCCCGAACACTGAAGCTTTCTTT,CASSLVSGSPNTEAFF
TRBD2,-,TRBV7-9,TRBJ2-1,14,TGTGCCAGTAGCTCAGGGACTAGCGCCCATGAGCAGTTCTTC,CASSSGTSAHEQFF
-,-,TRBV28,TRBJ2-5,14,TGTGCCAGCAGGATTCAGGAGCTTGGAGAGACCCAGTACTTC,CASRIQELGETQYF
-,-,TRBV29-1,TRBJ2-2,10,TGCAGCGTTCTGACCGGGGAGCTGTTTTTT,CSVLTGELFF
-,-,TRBV11-3,TRBJ1-3,15,TGTGCCAGCAGCTCCCTGAGGAGTTCTGGAAACACCATATATTTT,CASSSLRSSGNTIYF
-,-,TRBV7-2,TRBJ2-7,13,TGTGCCAGCAGCTTAACGCGGAATTACGAGCAGTACTTC,CASSLTRNYEQYF
-,-,TRBV7-3,TRBJ1-4,16,TGTGCCAGCAGCCCCAGGGGAGGAAGAAGGGGTGAAAAACTGTTTTTT,CASSPRGGRRGEKLFF
-,-,TRBV28,TRBJ1-2,15,TGTGCCAGCAGAGGTGGGGGGGTTTCGCACTATGGCTACACCTTC,CASRGGGVSHYGYTF
-,-,TRBV29-1,TRBJ1-5,14,TGCAGCGTTGCGGGTAGTACTGGCAATCAGCCCCAGCATTTT,CSVAGSTGNQPQHF
-,once,TRBV5-6,TRBJ2-7,13,TGTGCCAGCAGCTTTGGACTAACCTACGAGCAGTACTTC,CASSFGLTYEQYF
-,-,TRBV9,TRBJ1-5,15,TGTGCCAGCAGCGTAGGGGCCGGGTCATACCAGCCCCAGCATTTT,CASSVGAGSYQPQHF
-,-,TRBV7-8,TRBJ2-7,13,TGTGCCAGCAGCCCAGACGGTACTACCGGGCAGTACTTC,CASSPDGTTGQYF
TRBD1,-,TRBV7-2,TRBJ1-1,17,TGTGCCAGCAGCTTAGAGGACAGGGGGAAACTCCGAACTGAAGCTTTCTTT,CASSLEDRGKLRTEAFF
-,-,TRBV6-6,TRBJ2-7,12,TGTGCCAGCACTGAATCCTTCTACGAGCAGTACTTC,CASTESFYEQYF
-,-,TRBV10-3,TRBJ1-1,15,TGTGCCATCAGTGAAAGAGGAGTCACGAACACTGAAGCTTTCTTT,CAISERGVTNTEAFF
-,-,TRBV30,TRBJ2-3,13,TGTGCCTGGAGTAATGGGCTCACAGATACGCAGTATTTT,CAWSNGLTDTQYF
TRBD1,few,TRBV11-3,TRBJ2-5,14,TGTGCCAGCAGCCCCGGGACAGGGGCGGAGACCCAGTACTTC,CASSPGTGAETQYF
-,-,TRBV11-3,TRBJ2-3,15,TGTGCCAGCAGCTTTGGTCAGGCTAGCACAGATACGCAGTATTTT,CASSFGQASTDTQYF
TRBD1,-,TRBV10-1,TRBJ2-1,15,TGCGCCAGCAGTGAGTCACACAGGGGGCGAGGTGAGCAGTTCTTC,CASSESHRGRGEQFF
TRBD2,-,TRBV11-2,TRBJ2-1,18,TGTGCCAGCAGCTCCCAAACTCGACTAGCGGGAGTATACAATGAGCAGTTCTTC,CASSSQTRLAGVYNEQFF
TRBD1,-,TRBV29-1,TRBJ2-7,12,TGCAGCGTTATCCGGGACAGTAACGAGCAGTACTTC,CSVIRDSNEQYF
-,-,TRBV5-1,TRBJ2-1,12,TGCGCCAGCAGCTTGGAGTGGAATGAGCAGTTCTTC,CASSLEWNEQFF
-,-,TRBV11-3,TRBJ1-2,14,TGTACCAGCGGATCGGCAGGGAGTCGGCGAGGCTACACCTTC,CTSGSAGSRRGYTF
TRBD1,-,TRBV11-3,TRBJ2-7,14,TGTGCCAGCTCGGGACAGTCAAATACCTACGAGCAGTACTTC,CASSGQSNTYEQYF
-,-,TRBV7-3,TRBJ1-5,14,TGTGCCAGCAGCTTAGTAATTGGCAATCAGCCCCAGCATTTT,CASSLVIGNQPQHF
-,-,TRBV6-1,TRBJ2-7,15,TGTGCCAGCAGCCCTATGGTAGGAGGGACCTACGGGCAGTACTTC,CASSPMVGGTYGQYF
-,-,TRBV27,TRBJ1-4,14,TGTGCCAGCAGTTTATGGCAGGGTACGGAAAAACTGTTTTTT,CASSLWQGTEKLFF
TRBD2,-,TRBV14,TRBJ2-7,17,TGTGCCAGCAGCCAAGATCGCGGCGGGAGGCTATCCTACGAGCAGTACTTC,CASSQDRGGRLSYEQYF
-,-,TRBV5-5,TRBJ2-3,17,TGTGCCAGCAGCTTGGCTTCTCGTTCGGGGTACACAGATACGCAGTATTTT,CASSLASRSGYTDTQYF
TRBD2,-,TRBV18,TRBJ2-1,18,TGTGCCAGCTCACCACCGGGACTAGCGGGAGGCCTCGCGGGGTATCAGTTCTTC,CASSPPGLAGGLAGYQFF
-,-,TRBV10-3,TRBJ2-7,14,TGTGCCATCAGTGAGCCGAGGACCACCTACGAGCAGTACTTC,CAISEPRTTYEQYF